The T cell receptor (beta chain) described here comes from a study of Graves' ophthalmopathy and Graves' hyperthyroidism. Study observations and caveats: The model predicted progression of ophthalmopathy with a sensitivity of more than 60%, and its specificity was about 73%.

Transcripts of RNA were the source for amplifying TCR beta CDR3 regions. Second-round multiplex PCR followed a first-round RT-PCR using HTBI primers. TCRdb re-derived calls from the multiplex PCR reads in MiXCR, one entry per CDR3 protein. This sample has hundreds of thousands of distinct CDR3 sequences; approximately 21% occur once, and the top ten carry more than 5.5%. Deletions cut 1 base from V and 0 bases from J, with 9 bases between. The V gene's germline CDR1 is LGHDT and CDR2 YNNKEL (reference sequence). The CDR3 sequence is 15 residues long. PBMCs originated in approximately 9.1 ml of fresh peripheral blood. A remark on this clonotype: Its antigen is still unknown.

The chain combines TRBV3-1 with TRBJ2-5; D is undetermined. The sequenced sample was peripheral blood. The receptor was isolated from a woman younger than 35 with stable Graves' hyperthyroidism. Some clones in this sample may be carry-over from other donors' samples. CDR3 protein: CASSQGPDNQETQYF. The CDR3 region has the DNA TGTGCCAGCAGCCAAGGCCCAGATAACCAAGAGACCCAGTACTTC.